This is a list of T cell receptor beta chains from one sample in a study of blood T cell repertoires in COVID-19. Profiled with immunoSEQ multiplex PCR; TCRdb holds only in-frame clones, not every one. The sample records 350,000 or so clones, approximately 90% being singletons. Sequenced: peripheral blood. The source of these receptors is a woman aged 55-75 years with COVID-19, enrolled during active disease. CDR3s include the opening cysteine and the closing phenylalanine or tryptophan. Fields, in order: CDR3 protein, CDR3 DNA, clone size, D gene, J gene, V gene. A D gene is named only where the DNA matches it firmly. Where a row states a size, it is once, few, many or the class of an expanded clone; other rows omit it.

CDR3 protein: CASSVALHSGDYNEQFF; CDR3 DNA: TGTGCCAGCAGCGTAGCGCTTCATAGCGGGGACTACAATGAGCAGTTCTTC; clone size: NA; D gene: TRBD2; J gene: TRBJ2-1; V gene: TRBV9
CDR3 protein: CASSQRQGVLYGYTF; CDR3 DNA: TGCGCCAGCAGCCAAAGGCAGGGGGTCCTCTATGGCTACACCTTC; clone size: NA; D gene: TRBD1; J gene: TRBJ1-2; V gene: TRBV4-1
CDR3 protein: CASSVAMLAGTDTQYF; CDR3 DNA: TGTGCCAGCAGCGTAGCTATGCTAGCTGGCACAGATACGCAGTATTTT; clone size: few; D gene: NA; J gene: TRBJ2-3; V gene: TRBV9
CDR3 protein: CASSLLRLRGYTF; CDR3 DNA: TGTGCCAGCAGTTTGCTACGGTTGAGAGGCTACACCTTC; clone size: NA; D gene: NA; J gene: TRBJ1-2; V gene: TRBV12-3/TRBV12-4
CDR3 protein: CASRVRTGVSPLHF; CDR3 DNA: TGTGCCAGCAGGGTGAGGACAGGGGTCTCACCCCTCCACTTT; clone size: NA; D gene: TRBD1; J gene: TRBJ1-6; V gene: TRBV11-2
CDR3 protein: CASSSGGARNTEAFF; CDR3 DNA: TGTGCCAGCAGCTCGGGAGGGGCGCGGAACACTGAAGCTTTCTTT; clone size: NA; D gene: NA; J gene: TRBJ1-1; V gene: TRBV7-3
CDR3 protein: CASSEFASRGEQFF; CDR3 DNA: TGTGCCAGCAGTGAGTTTGCAAGCAGAGGTGAGCAGTTCTTC; clone size: NA; D gene: NA; J gene: TRBJ2-1; V gene: TRBV2
CDR3 protein: CASSPDLRTGPGYTF; CDR3 DNA: TGTGCCAGCTCACCCGATCTTAGGACAGGGCCTGGCTACACCTTC; clone size: once; D gene: TRBD1; J gene: TRBJ1-2; V gene: TRBV18
CDR3 protein: CSVQLTIGNTEAFF; CDR3 DNA: TGCAGCGTCCAGCTGACAATCGGGAACACTGAAGCTTTCTTT; clone size: NA; D gene: NA; J gene: TRBJ1-1; V gene: TRBV29-1
CDR3 protein: CASSFRDRGLNTEAFF; CDR3 DNA: TGCGCCAGCAGCTTCCGGGACAGGGGCCTGAACACTGAAGCTTTCTTT; clone size: NA; D gene: TRBD1; J gene: TRBJ1-1; V gene: TRBV5-1
CDR3 protein: CSAVGLAGITGELFF; CDR3 DNA: TGCAGCGCCGTGGGACTAGCGGGGATCACCGGGGAGCTGTTTTTT; clone size: once; D gene: TRBD2; J gene: TRBJ2-2; V gene: TRBV29-1
CDR3 protein: CATSRGGTANTEAFF; CDR3 DNA: TGTGCCACCAGCAGAGGCGGGACAGCCAACACTGAAGCTTTCTTT; clone size: NA; D gene: TRBD1; J gene: TRBJ1-1; V gene: TRBV15
CDR3 protein: CASSEARRIITETQYF; CDR3 DNA: TGTGCCAGCAGTGAAGCGCGAAGAATTATTACAGAGACCCAGTACTTC; clone size: NA; D gene: NA; J gene: TRBJ2-5; V gene: TRBV2
CDR3 protein: CASSHPTTSGGSKNIQYF; CDR3 DNA: TGTGCCAGCAGCCACCCCACTACTAGCGGGGGGTCTAAAAACATTCAGTACTTC; clone size: NA; D gene: TRBD2; J gene: TRBJ2-4; V gene: TRBV7-2
CDR3 protein: CASSPLAGGDTQYF; CDR3 DNA: TGTGCCAGCAGCCCCCTAGCGGGGGGTGATACGCAGTATTTT; clone size: NA; D gene: TRBD2; J gene: TRBJ2-3; V gene: TRBV7-9
CDR3 protein: CASSLVGGAMTEAFF; CDR3 DNA: TGTGCCAGCAGCTTAGTAGGGGGGGCAATGACTGAAGCTTTCTTT; clone size: NA; D gene: NA; J gene: TRBJ1-1; V gene: TRBV7-9